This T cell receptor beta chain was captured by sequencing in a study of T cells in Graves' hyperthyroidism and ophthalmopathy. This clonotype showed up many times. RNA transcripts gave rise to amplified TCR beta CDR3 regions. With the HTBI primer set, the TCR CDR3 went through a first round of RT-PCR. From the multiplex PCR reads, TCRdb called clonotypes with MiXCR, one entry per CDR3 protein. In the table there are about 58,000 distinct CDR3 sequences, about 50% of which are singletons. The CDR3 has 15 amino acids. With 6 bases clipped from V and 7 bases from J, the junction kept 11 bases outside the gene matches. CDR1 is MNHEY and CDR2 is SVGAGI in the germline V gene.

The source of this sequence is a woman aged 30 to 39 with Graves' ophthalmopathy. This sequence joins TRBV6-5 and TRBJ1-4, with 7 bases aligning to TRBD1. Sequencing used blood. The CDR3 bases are TGTGCCAGCAGCAACACCGGGACAGCCCCTGAAAAACTGTTTTTT. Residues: CASSNTGTAPEKLFF.